A selection of T cell receptor beta chains follows, all from one sample in a study of blood T cell repertoires in COVID-19. Using immunoSEQ multiplex PCR, the repertoire was profiled, and TCRdb retains in-frame clones only, with some absent. The repertoire consists of about 73,000 clones, with about 92% occurring once and the leading ten covering approximately 15%. Sequenced: peripheral blood. The receptor set was obtained from an elderly woman with active or convalescent COVID-19. The CDR3 runs from the conserved cysteine through the conserved F or W. A D gene is named only where the DNA matches it firmly. Some rows mark clone size as missing; the rest say once, few, many or name a class of expanded clone.

TRBV7-8	NA	TRBD2	TRBJ2-3	TGTGCCAGCAGCGCCCACGGGACTAGCAGTCCAGATACGCAGTATTTT	CASSAHGTSSPDTQYF
TRBV7-9	NA	NA	TRBJ2-3	TGTGCCAGCAGCCTTGGGGAGTCGCAGTATTTT	CASSLGESQYF
TRBV4-3	NA	NA	TRBJ2-5	TGCGCCAGCAGCGACTACCTTCAAGAGACCCAGTACTTC	CASSDYLQETQYF
TRBV5-6	NA	NA	TRBJ1-2	TGTGCCAGCAGCTATACTAACTATGGCTACACCTTC	CASSYTNYGYTF
TRBV21-1	NA	NA	TRBJ2-7	TGTGCCAGCAGCGCGGAGCCGGGACAGGAGACCTACGAGCAGTACTTC	CASSAEPGQETYEQYF
TRBV11-2	NA	TRBD1	TRBJ2-5	TGTGCCAGCAGCTTGGCGCCTCGGGACAGGCAAGAGACCCAGTACTTC	CASSLAPRDRQETQYF
TRBV19	NA	NA	TRBJ1-5	TGTGCCAGTAGTATAGAGGATAGCGGGCAGCCCCAGCATTTT	CASSIEDSGQPQHF
TRBV6-5	NA	NA	TRBJ1-5	TGTGCCAGCAGTTACTCGAACATTCAGCCCCAGCATTTT	CASSYSNIQPQHF
TRBV7-2	NA	NA	TRBJ2-1	TGTGCCAGCAGCCCTGTAGCGGTTCTCTACAATGAGCAGTTCTTC	CASSPVAVLYNEQFF
TRBV11-3	NA	NA	TRBJ2-1	TGTGCCAGCAGCCCGCTTTGGAGGGATGAGCAGTTCTTC	CASSPLWRDEQFF
TRBV11-3	once	NA	TRBJ2-7	TGTGCCAGCAGCTTTAGCGATTCCTACGAGCAGTACTTC	CASSFSDSYEQYF
TRBV20-1	NA	NA	TRBJ1-1	TGCAGTGCAAGGGGTTTAGCTTTCTTT	CSARGLAFF
TRBV19	NA	NA	TRBJ2-7	TGTGCCAGTAGTCCGGGGAGTGTATACGAGCAGTACTTC	CASSPGSVYEQYF
TRBV28	NA	NA	TRBJ2-3	TGTGCCAGCAGTCCCCGAGATCCCGGCACAGATACGCAGTATTTT	CASSPRDPGTDTQYF
TRBV5-1	NA	TRBD1	TRBJ2-7	TGCGCCAGCAGCTACATGAACGACAGGGCAGCCAGCGAGTACTTC	CASSYMNDRAASEYF
TRBV21-1	NA	NA	TRBJ1-6	TGTGCCAGCAGCAAGCTGCACGGGACAGGAGATTACTCCTATAATTCACCCCTCCACTTT	CASSKLHGTGDYSYNSPLHF
TRBV9	NA	TRBD1	TRBJ2-5	TGTGCCAGCAGCGAGGGGACAGGGAAAGAGACCCAGTACTTC	CASSEGTGKETQYF
TRBV7-2	few	NA	TRBJ1-5	TGTGCCAGCAGCTTACTCGGGGTGAGCAATCAGCCCCAGCATTTT	CASSLLGVSNQPQHF
TRBV7-9	NA	NA	TRBJ2-2	TGTGCCAGCAGTCAAAGCCCTTTTACAGCGAACACCGGGGAGCTGTTTTTT	CASSQSPFTANTGELFF
TRBV19	NA	TRBD1	TRBJ2-1	TGTGCCAGTAGTAGAGTTGGGACAGGGACCCTCTCCTACAATGAGCAGTTCTTC	CASSRVGTGTLSYNEQFF
TRBV19	once	TRBD2	TRBJ2-3	TGTGCCAGTAGTATAGACACGACTAGCGCGAGCACAGATACGCAGTATTTT	CASSIDTTSASTDTQYF
TRBV28	once	TRBD1	TRBJ1-5	TGTGCCAGCGCCGCCAACAGGGGTTCGGGCAATCAGCCCCAGCATTTT	CASAANRGSGNQPQHF
TRBV28	NA	TRBD1	TRBJ1-2	TGTGCCAGCAGAGCGACAGGGGACTATGGCTACACCTTC	CASRATGDYGYTF
TRBV3-1/TRBV3-2	NA	TRBD1	TRBJ1-2	TGTGCCAGCAGCCGAGGAATGGCCGACAGGGGTGGCGGCTACACCTTC	CASSRGMADRGGGYTF
TRBV7-2	NA	NA	TRBJ1-1	TGTGCCAGCAGCTCGCAGGGGAACACTGAAGCTTTCTTT	CASSSQGNTEAFF
TRBV29-1	NA	NA	TRBJ2-5	TGCAGCGTTGACCAGGGTTCCGAGACCCAGTACTTC	CSVDQGSETQYF
TRBV5-1	NA	TRBD1	TRBJ1-1	TGCGCCAGCAGATATCTGGGACAGAGCAACACTGAAGCTTTCTTT	CASRYLGQSNTEAFF
TRBV28	NA	NA	TRBJ1-2	TGTGCCAGCAGTTTTGGCCTCTATGGCTACACCTTC	CASSFGLYGYTF
TRBV19	once	NA	TRBJ2-3	TGTGCCAGTAGTACAGGGACACCTCCAGAAGATACGCAGTATTTT	CASSTGTPPEDTQYF
TRBV7-2	NA	NA	TRBJ1-2	TGTGCCAGCAGCTTAGGTCGGGAGGTGTATGGCTACACCTTC	CASSLGREVYGYTF
TRBV7-2	once	NA	TRBJ1-5	TGTGCCAGCAGCTTAGTATGGGGGGGCAATCAGCCCCAGCATTTT	CASSLVWGGNQPQHF
TRBV6-5	NA	NA	TRBJ1-2	TGTGCCAGCAGTTCCCTAACCTCTATAGCTATTGAAGGCTACACCTTC	CASSSLTSIAIEGYTF
TRBV3-1/TRBV3-2	few	NA	TRBJ1-2	TGTGCCAGCAGCCAAGGTACGGGAGGAGGCTACACCTTC	CASSQGTGGGYTF
TRBV6-5	once	TRBD1	TRBJ1-2	TGTGCCAGCAGTTACTCTCCGACAGGGCGTGCTGGCTACACCTTC	CASSYSPTGRAGYTF
TRBV7-2	NA	NA	TRBJ2-3	TGTGCCAGCAGCTTCCTCGACAGATCCACAGATACGCAGTATTTT	CASSFLDRSTDTQYF
TRBV7-2	once	TRBD1	TRBJ2-5	TGTGCCAGCAGCTTAGCGCCAGGGGGATACCAAGAGACCCAGTACTTC	CASSLAPGGYQETQYF
TRBV5-1	NA	TRBD1	TRBJ1-2	TGCGCCAGCAGCTTGATTGGGACAGTCGGCTACACCTTC	CASSLIGTVGYTF
TRBV7-3	NA	TRBD1	TRBJ2-5	TGTGCCAGCAGCGTCGGGACAGGTAGAGGGCAAGAGACCCAGTACTTC	CASSVGTGRGQETQYF
TRBV7-9	NA	NA	TRBJ2-2	TGTGCCAGCAGCTTAGCCGGCGGGGAGCTGTTTTTT	CASSLAGGELFF
TRBV4-3	NA	NA	TRBJ1-5	TGCGCCAGCAGCCAAGATCTGGGTGGGGCCCTCAGCAATCAGCCCCAGCATTTT	CASSQDLGGALSNQPQHF
TRBV10-1	NA	TRBD2	TRBJ2-2	TGCGCCAGCGGCGAGGCGGGGGGGCGCCGCTGCGCGAACACCGGGGAGCTGTTTTTT	CASGEAGGRRCANTGELFF
TRBV4-1	NA	NA	TRBJ2-3	TGCGCCAGCAGATCGGGCGGGGCCCCTGGGAGCACAGATACGCAGTATTTT	CASRSGGAPGSTDTQYF